This T cell receptor beta chain derives from a study of breast tumors, draining lymph nodes, adjacent tissues. Study-level points and caveats: Tumor and nontumor repertoires were significantly more similar in luminal-like than in basal-like breast cancer. Data only fit, rather than demonstrated, lymph node origin of most tumor T cells. Findings are consistent with lymph node origin and intratumoral expansion of most tumor T cells.

This CDR3 has 16 amino acids. CDR1 and CDR2 from the germline V gene are MGHRA and YSYEKL. V was cut by 4 bases and J by 8 bases, with 21 bases left in between. Samples came from axillary lymph nodes draining the breast cancer. This clonotype was counted many times. Its cognate antigen is unknown. One entry per CDR3 protein results from TCRdb running MiXCR on the multiplex PCR reads. The table records about 270,000 distinct CDR3 sequences, roughly 30% of them present only once. The sequence was obtained from a female donor with breast cancer. Some clones in this sample may be carry-over from other donors' samples. This chain joins TRBV4-1 and TRBJ2-1, with D tentatively TRBD2 (7 bases). Sequenced sample: axillary lymph node tissue. The CDR3 nucleotides read TGCGCCAGCAGCCTCCGAGAGGGGGGAGGGATCGATGAGCAGTTCTTC. Translated: CASSLREGGGIDEQFF.